One sample yielded the 10 T cell receptor beta chains listed below, sequenced in a study of regulatory T cells in long-lasting Graves disease. TCR beta libraries were built with iRepertoire HTBI primers and Arm-PCR of CDR3 regions. One entry per CDR3 protein, called by TCRdb with MiXCR from the multiplex PCR reads. The sample includes roughly 400,000 distinct CDR3 sequences, roughly 21% of them seen just once. Time point of the sample: persistent/refractory GD, antithyroid drugs over 5 years with positive TRAb. PBMC-derived RNA was used for the TCR library. Sample: peripheral blood mononuclear cells (PBMCs), taken when the disease was refractory, from a patient treated with antithyroid drugs. Receptors were obtained from a female donor with Graves disease.

The chain carries TRBV6-4 and TRBJ2-3, with a weak D call TRBD2 (6 bases). Germline values: CDR1 MRHNA, CDR2 SNTAGT. V lost 9 bases, J lost 4 bases, and 14 bases lay in between. This CDR3 region has 13 residues. The chain's CDR3 is CARVPRLADTQYF. The CDR3 DNA is TGTGCCAGAGTACCGCGACTAGCAGATACGCAGTATTTT.

This clonotype was detected many times. This chain connects TRBV27 to TRBJ2-7; D not certain. Trimming removed 5 bases from V and 7 bases from J, with 18 bases in between. From germline, CDR1 is MNHEY and CDR2 SMNVEV (reference sequence). This CDR3 is built from 14 residues. The CDR3 here is CASSTEYASPEQYF. CDR3 nucleotides: TGTGCCAGCAGTACGGAATATGCGTCTCCGGAGCAGTACTTC.

The V and J genes are TRBV2 and TRBJ2-2, with unresolved D. Deletions cut 7 bases from V and 0 bases from J, with 12 bases between. The CDR3 contains 15 residues. In germline, CDR1 is SNHLY, CDR2 FYNNEI. CDR3 DNA: TGTGCCAGCACCGCGAGGCTATCGAACACCGGGGAGCTGTTTTTT. It codes for CASTARLSNTGELFF.

In DNA, the CDR3 is TGTGCCAGCAGTGAATTGGGTTGGGTTTACGAGACCCAGTACTTC. Protein product: CASSELGWVYETQYF. The chain uses TRBV25-1 and TRBJ2-5; D gene unclear. This CDR3 comprises 15 residues. Germline values: CDR1 MGHDK, CDR2 SYGVNS. V lost 1 base and J lost 5, with 14 bases in between.

Ten or more counts support this clonotype. The chain uses TRBV30 and TRBJ2-7; the D is unclear. The CDR3 has 12 residues. Germline lookup yields CDR1 GTSNPN and CDR2 SVGIG (reference sequence). Trimming pared 0 bases from V and 4 bases from J, leaving 7 bases between. The DNA of the CDR3 is TGTGCCTGGAGTGTAAGGATTTACGAGCAGTACTTC. It yields the protein CAWSVRIYEQYF.

Of note for this clonotype: The final CDR3 position lacks the conserved phenylalanine or tryptophan, pointing to a likely read error. The V and J genes are TRBV12-3 or TRBV12-4 and TRBJ1-5; D is possibly TRBD1 (5 bases). The V end lost 3 bases, the J end lost 2 bases, and 8 bases lay between the germline ends. This CDR3 is built from 14 residues. The DNA for the CDR3 is TGTGCCAGCAGTTTCAGAGGGGGCAATCAGCCCCAGCATTCT. Protein: CASSFRGGNQPQHS.

The chain links TRBV4-2 to TRBJ2-5; the match to TRBD2 covers 7 bases. CDR1 is LGHNA, CDR2 YNFKEQ, per germline. CDR3 size: 14 residues. After removal of 1 base from V and 4 bases from J, the junction contained 3 bases not matched to a gene. CDR3 region: CASSQAREAETQYF. The DNA of the CDR3 is TGTGCCAGCAGCCAAGCCCGGGAGGCAGAGACCCAGTACTTC.

This clonotype has a handful of counts. This chain joins TRBV6-5 and TRBJ1-5; 9 bases align to TRBD1. The V gene end was trimmed by 2 bases and the J gene end by 7 bases; junction bases not matched to a gene: 3. Germline V CDR1 and CDR2: MNHEY, SVGAGI. CDR3 size: 14 residues. The CDR3 DNA sequence: TGTGCCAGCAGTTACCGGGACAGGGCCCAGCCCCAGCATTTT. This sequence encodes CASSYRDRAQPQHF.

The table lists this clonotype with a few counts. The chain couples TRBV7-3 to TRBJ1-1, with a tentative D call TRBD1 (5 bases). Germline V lookup: CDR1 SGHTA, CDR2 FQGTGA. This CDR3 contains 12 residues. The ends were cut back, 1 base at V and 8 bases at J, with 8 bases in the middle. The CDR3 spells CASSLRGEEAFF. The DNA of the CDR3 is TGTGCCAGCAGCTTAAGAGGGGAGGAAGCTTTCTTT.

Only a few counts were recorded for this clonotype. The chain has TRBV20-1 and TRBJ1-1, with TRBD1 matching 9 bases. This CDR3 is 16 amino acids long. Unmatched junction bases numbered 6, after V lost 0 bases and J lost 1 base. Germline CDR1 reads DFQATT; CDR2 reads SNEGSKA (reference sequence). CDR3 loop: CSAREPTGGPNTEAFF. In DNA form, the CDR3 reads TGCAGTGCTAGAGAACCGACAGGGGGGCCGAACACTGAAGCTTTCTTT.